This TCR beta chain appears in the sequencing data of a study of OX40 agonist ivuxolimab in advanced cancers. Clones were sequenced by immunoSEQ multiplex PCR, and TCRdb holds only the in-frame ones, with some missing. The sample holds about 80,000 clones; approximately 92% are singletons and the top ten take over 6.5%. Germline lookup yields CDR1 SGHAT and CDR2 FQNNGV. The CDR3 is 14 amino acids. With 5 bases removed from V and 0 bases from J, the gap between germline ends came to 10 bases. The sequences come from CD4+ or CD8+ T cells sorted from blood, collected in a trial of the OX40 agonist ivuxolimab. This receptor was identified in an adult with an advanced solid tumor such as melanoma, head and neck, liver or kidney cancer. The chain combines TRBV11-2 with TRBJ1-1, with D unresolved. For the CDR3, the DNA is TGTGCCAGCAGCGCCAAGGTCTTGAACACTGAAGCTTTCTTT. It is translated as CASSAKVLNTEAFF.